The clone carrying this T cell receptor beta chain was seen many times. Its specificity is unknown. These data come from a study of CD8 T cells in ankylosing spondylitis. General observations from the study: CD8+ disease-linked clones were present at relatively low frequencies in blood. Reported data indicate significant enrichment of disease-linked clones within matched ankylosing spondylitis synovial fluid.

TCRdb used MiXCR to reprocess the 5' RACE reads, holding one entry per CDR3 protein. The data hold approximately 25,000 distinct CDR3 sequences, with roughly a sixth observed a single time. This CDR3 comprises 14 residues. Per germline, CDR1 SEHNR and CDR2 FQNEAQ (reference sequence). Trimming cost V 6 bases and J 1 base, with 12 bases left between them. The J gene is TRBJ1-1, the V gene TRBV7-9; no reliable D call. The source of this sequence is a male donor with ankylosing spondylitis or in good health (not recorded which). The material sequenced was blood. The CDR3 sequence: CASRVGVRNTEAFF. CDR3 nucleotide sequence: TGTGCCAGCAGAGTCGGGGTAAGGAACACTGAAGCTTTCTTT.